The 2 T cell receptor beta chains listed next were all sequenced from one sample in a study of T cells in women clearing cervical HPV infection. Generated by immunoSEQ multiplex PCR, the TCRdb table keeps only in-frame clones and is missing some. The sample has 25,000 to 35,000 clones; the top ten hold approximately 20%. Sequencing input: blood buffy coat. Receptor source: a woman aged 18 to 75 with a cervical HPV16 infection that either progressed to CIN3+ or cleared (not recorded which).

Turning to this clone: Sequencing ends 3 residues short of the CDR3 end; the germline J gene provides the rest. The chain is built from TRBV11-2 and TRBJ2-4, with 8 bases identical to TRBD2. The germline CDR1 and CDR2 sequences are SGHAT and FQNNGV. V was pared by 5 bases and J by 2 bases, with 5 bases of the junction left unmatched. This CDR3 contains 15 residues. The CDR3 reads CASSNQRESKNIQYF. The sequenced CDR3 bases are TGTGCCAGCAGCAACCAGCGGGAGTCCAAAAACATT.

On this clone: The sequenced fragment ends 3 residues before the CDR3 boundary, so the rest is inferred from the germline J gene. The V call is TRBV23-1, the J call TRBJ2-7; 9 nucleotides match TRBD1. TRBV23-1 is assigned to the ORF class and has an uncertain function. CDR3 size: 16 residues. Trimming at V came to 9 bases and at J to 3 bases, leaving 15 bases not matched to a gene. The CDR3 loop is CASSTGGRFRHYEQYF. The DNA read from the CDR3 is TGCGCCAGTAGTACAGGGGGCCGCTTCAGGCACTACGAG.